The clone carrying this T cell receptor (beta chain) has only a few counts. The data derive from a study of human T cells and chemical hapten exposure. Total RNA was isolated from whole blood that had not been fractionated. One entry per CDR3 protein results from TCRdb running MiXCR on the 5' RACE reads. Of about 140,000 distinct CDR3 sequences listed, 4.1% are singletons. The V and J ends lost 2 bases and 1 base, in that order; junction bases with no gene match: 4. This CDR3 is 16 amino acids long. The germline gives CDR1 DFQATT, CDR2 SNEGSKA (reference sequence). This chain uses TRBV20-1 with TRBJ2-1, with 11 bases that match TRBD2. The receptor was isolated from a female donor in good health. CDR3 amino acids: CSARTPSGGSYNEQFF. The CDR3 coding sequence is TGCAGTGCTAGAACCCCTAGCGGGGGGTCCTACAATGAGCAGTTCTTC.